A selection of T cell receptor delta chains follows, all from one sample in a study of gamma-delta chains in newborns, infants, children. TCRdb re-called the reads using CATT. The sample comprises about 9,200 delta-chain clones, 20% to 25% of which are singletons, and about 4.5% rests with the top ten. Sample: blood. The receptors derive from a child who was a newborn, infant or young child, either healthy, febrile or measles-vaccinated (not recorded which). The CDR3 runs from the conserved cysteine through the conserved F or W. A D gene is named only where the DNA matches it firmly. A clone size is listed for some rows: how often the clone was seen (once, few, many), or a class if it is expanded.

V gene	J gene	clone size	D gene	CDR3 protein	CDR3 DNA
TRDV2	TRDJ1	NA	NA	CACDPLLRGADKLIF	TGTGCCTGTGACCCCCTGTTGAGGGGAGCTGATAAACTCATCTTT
TRDV1	TRDJ1	NA	TRDD3	CALGERGGFLLGGILTDKLIF	TGTGCTCTTGGGGAACGAGGAGGGTTTCTTCTCGGGGGGATCCTCACCGATAAACTCATCTTT
TRDV2	TRDJ1	few	NA	CACDELEYTDKLIF	TGTGCCTGTGACGAACTGGAGTACACCGATAAACTCATCTTT
TRDV2	TRDJ1	medium-sized	TRDD3	CACYPTSLMGDADTDKLIF	TGTGCCTGTTACCCTACCAGCTTGATGGGGGATGCGGACACCGATAAACTCATCTTT
TRDV1	TRDJ2	medium-sized	NA	CALGPLPRGPEAQLFF	TGTGCTCTTGGGCCGTTGCCCCGGGGACCCGAAGCACAACTCTTCTTT
TRDV1	TRDJ1	medium-sized	TRDD3	CALGELRGIPFFYTDKLIF	TGTGCTCTTGGGGAACTTCGGGGGATACCCTTTTTCTACACCGATAAACTCATCTTT
TRDV2	TRDJ1	NA	TRDD3	CACDTVMGDTGWTDKLIF	TGTGCCTGTGACACAGTAATGGGGGATACCGGGTGGACCGATAAACTCATCTTT
TRDV1	TRDJ1	NA	NA	CALGELLDRRQFTDKLIF	TGTGCTCTTGGGGAACTACTAGACCGTCGACAATTTACCGATAAACTCATCTTT
TRDV2	TRDJ1	NA	TRDD2	CACDTVASYTRTADKLIF	TGTGCCTGTGACACCGTCGCTTCCTACACTCGTACGGCCGATAAACTCATCTTT
TRDV2	TRDJ1	NA	NA	CACDTVFIRGGGPAISDKLIF	TGTGCCTGTGACACCGTCTTCATACGGGGTGGGGGCCCAGCGATTAGCGATAAACTCATCTTT